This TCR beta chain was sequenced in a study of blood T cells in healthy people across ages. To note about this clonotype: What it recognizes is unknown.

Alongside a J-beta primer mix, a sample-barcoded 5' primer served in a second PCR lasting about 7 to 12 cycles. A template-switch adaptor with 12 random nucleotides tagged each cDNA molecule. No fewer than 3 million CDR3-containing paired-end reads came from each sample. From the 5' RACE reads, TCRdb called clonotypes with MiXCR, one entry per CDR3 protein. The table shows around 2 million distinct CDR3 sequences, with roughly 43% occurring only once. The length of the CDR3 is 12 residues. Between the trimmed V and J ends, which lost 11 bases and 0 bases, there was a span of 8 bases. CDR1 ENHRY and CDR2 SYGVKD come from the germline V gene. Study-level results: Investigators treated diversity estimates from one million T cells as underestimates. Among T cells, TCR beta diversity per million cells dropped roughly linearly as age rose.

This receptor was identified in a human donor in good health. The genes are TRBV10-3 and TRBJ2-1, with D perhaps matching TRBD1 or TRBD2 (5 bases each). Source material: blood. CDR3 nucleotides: TGTGCCGCGAGGGGCTCCTACAATGAGCAGTTCTTC. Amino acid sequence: CAARGSYNEQFF.